The next 10 T cell receptor beta chains were all read from a single sample in a study of Graves' ophthalmopathy and Graves' hyperthyroidism. For repertoire sequencing, the TCR beta CDR3 regions were amplified from RNA transcripts. RT-PCR with HTBI primers came first, then second-round multiplex PCR. TCRdb recomputed calls from the multiplex PCR reads with MiXCR, one row per CDR3 protein. The sample shows about 550,000 distinct CDR3 sequences, about 35% of them seen only once. The sequenced material came from peripheral blood or thyroid tissue (not recorded which). The receptor set was obtained from an adult man with Graves' hyperthyroidism.

This clonotype was detected a few times. With a much larger clone just one base away, this may be a read error. The chain carries TRBV12-3 or TRBV12-4 and TRBJ1-1; TRBD1 agrees at 7 bases. This CDR3 region has 14 residues. V shed 6 bases and J 1 base; nucleotides not matched to a gene: 5. The CDR3 here is CASSGGQANTEAFF. CDR3 bases: TGTGCCAGCAGCGGCGGACAGGCGAACACTGAAGCTTTCTTT.

The rearrangement joins TRBV12-3 or TRBV12-4 to TRBJ2-1; 16 bases are a match to TRBD2. The CDR3 length is 20 residues. J lost 1 base, V lost 3 bases, and 9 bases had no gene match. The CDR3 spells CASSFSPGLAGGRSYNEQFF. CDR3 nucleotides: TGTGCCAGCAGTTTTAGTCCGGGACTAGCGGGGGGGCGGTCCTACAATGAGCAGTTCTTC.

With regard to this clonotype: A much larger clone differs by one base, so this may be a read error. V and J are TRBV10-3 and TRBJ2-5; 11 bases agree with TRBD2. V shed 6 bases, J shed 5 bases, and the junction held 11 bases outside the gene matches. Germline V gives CDR1 ENHRY, CDR2 SYGVKD. This CDR3 contains 16 residues. In DNA form, the CDR3 reads TGTGCCATCAGCCCCACCGCACTAGCGGGAGTGGAGACCCAGTACTTC. Translating gives CAISPTALAGVETQYF.

This clonotype has at least ten counts. The chain couples TRBV13 to TRBJ2-7; 9 bases fit TRBD2. Unmatched junction bases numbered 6, after V lost 5 bases and J lost 1 base. Germline CDR1 and CDR2: PRHDT and FYEKMQ (reference sequence). The CDR3 length is 15 residues. The CDR3 loop reads CASSESSGASYEQYF. CDR3 DNA sequence: TGTGCCAGCAGCGAGTCTAGCGGGGCTTCCTACGAGCAGTACTTC.

There are many counts of this clonotype. With a much larger clone just one base away, this may be a read error. The chain uses TRBV2 and TRBJ1-1; no clear D gene. Germline assignment: CDR1 SNHLY and CDR2 FYNNEI. The CDR3 sequence is 10 residues long. V lost 6 bases and J lost 4, with 3 bases in between. For the CDR3, the DNA is TGTGCCAGCAGGGGCACTGAAGCTTTCTTT. Translated, it gives CASRGTEAFF.

V usage is TRBV29-1 and J usage is TRBJ1-1; 11 bases agree with TRBD1. CDR1 is SQVTM, CDR2 ANQGSEA, per germline. J gave up 1 base and V 8 bases, and 12 bases lay outside the gene matches. This CDR3 spans 16 amino acids. The CDR3 DNA is TGCAGCACCCGGGACAGGGGGGGGAAGGGGAACACTGAAGCTTTCTTT. It encodes CSTRDRGGKGNTEAFF.

As to this clonotype: This could be a read error, since a much larger clone is one nucleotide away. The chain is built from TRBV19 and TRBJ1-6; tentative D call: TRBD1 (6 bases). Trimming left V 6 bases short and J 9 bases short, with 18 bases between. The CDR3 extends over 15 amino acids. In germline, CDR1 is LNHDA, CDR2 SQIVND (reference sequence). Here the CDR3 reads CASSPSFSGVSPLHF. The CDR3, as DNA: TGTGCCAGTAGCCCATCATTTTCAGGGGTTTCACCCCTCCACTTT.

This chain joins TRBV29-1 and TRBJ2-5; 9 bases fit TRBD1. V lost 6 bases to trimming and J lost 5 bases; unmatched junction nucleotides: 10. CDR1 SQVTM and CDR2 ANQGSEA come from the germline V gene. There are 14 residues in the CDR3. The CDR3 loop is CSVAGQGKMETQYF. In DNA, the CDR3 is TGCAGCGTGGCCGGACAGGGGAAAATGGAGACCCAGTACTTC.

The J gene is TRBJ1-3, the V gene TRBV10-3, with 7 bases aligning to TRBD1. Germline assignment: CDR1 ENHRY and CDR2 SYGVKD. The CDR3 length is 15 residues. Trimming removed 6 bases from V and 4 bases from J; junction bases left unmatched: 9. DNA of the CDR3: TGTGCCATCAGCTATCAGGGGGGTGCCGGAAACACCATATATTTT. This translates into CAISYQGGAGNTIYF.

Concerning this clonotype: A read error is possible here, since a much larger clone lies one base away. The chain uses TRBV12-3 or TRBV12-4 and TRBJ1-3; D gene uncertain. The V and J ends lost 4 bases and 2 bases respectively, with 12 bases between them. The CDR3 consists of 15 residues. CDR3 protein: CASSSTGKAGNTIYF. In DNA form, the CDR3 reads TGTGCCAGCAGTTCGACGGGAAAAGCTGGAAACACCATATATTTT.